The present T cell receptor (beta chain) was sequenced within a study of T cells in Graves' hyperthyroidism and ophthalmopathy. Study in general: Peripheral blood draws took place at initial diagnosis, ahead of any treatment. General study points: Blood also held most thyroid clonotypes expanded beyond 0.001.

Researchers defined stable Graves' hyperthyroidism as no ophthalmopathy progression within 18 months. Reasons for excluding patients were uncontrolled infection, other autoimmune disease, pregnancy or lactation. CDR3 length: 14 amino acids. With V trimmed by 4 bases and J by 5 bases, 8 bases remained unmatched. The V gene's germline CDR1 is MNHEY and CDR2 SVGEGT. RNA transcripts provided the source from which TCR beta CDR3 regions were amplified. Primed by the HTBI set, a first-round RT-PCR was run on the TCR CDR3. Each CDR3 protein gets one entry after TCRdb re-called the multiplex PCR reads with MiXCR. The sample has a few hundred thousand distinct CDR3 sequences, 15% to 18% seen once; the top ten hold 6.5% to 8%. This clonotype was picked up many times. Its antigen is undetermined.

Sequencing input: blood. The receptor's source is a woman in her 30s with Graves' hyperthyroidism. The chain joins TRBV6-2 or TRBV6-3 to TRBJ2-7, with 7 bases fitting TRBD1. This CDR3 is CASSSRQGLDEQYF. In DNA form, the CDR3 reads TGTGCCAGCAGTTCCCGACAGGGTCTGGACGAGCAGTACTTC.